This T cell receptor beta chain was sequenced in a study of OX40 agonist ivuxolimab in advanced cancers. Turning to the study itself: Dose-escalation patients had hepatocellular carcinoma, melanoma, renal cell or head and neck cancer. The study, taken as a whole, reports: Which antigen the expanded peripheral T cells recognized is unknown.

Autoimmune disease history or systemic immunosuppression was exclusionary. At cycle 4 day 1, cycle 7 day 1, and baseline, blood was sampled. Some clones are missing from TCRdb's copy, which holds only in-frame ones; the method was immunoSEQ multiplex PCR. The sample carries some 42,000 clones, over 75% recorded once. A word on this clone: The antigen remains unidentified. This sample includes further DNA sequences coding for the same CDR3.

This clonotype was obtained from an adult with an advanced solid tumor such as melanoma, head and neck, liver or kidney cancer. Specimen: CD4+ or CD8+ T cells sorted from blood, collected in a trial of the OX40 agonist ivuxolimab.

CDR3: CASSLQGARETQYF. CDR3 nucleotides: TGTGCCAGCAGTCTACAGGGGGCGCGCGAGACCCAGTACTTC. The J gene is TRBJ2-5, the V gene TRBV28; TRBD1 matches 9 bases. Germline V lookup: CDR1 MDHEN, CDR2 SYDVKM. V trimming: 5 bases; J trimming: 5 bases; junction bases outside the gene matches: 6. CDR3 length: 14 amino acids. Based on the CDR3 plus reference TRBV28 and TRBJ2-5, the full variable domain is DVKVTQSSRYLVKRTGEKVFLECVQDMDHENMFWYRQDPGLGLRLIYFSYDVKMKEKGDIPEGYSVSREKKERFSLILESASTNQTSMYLCASSLQGARETQYFGPGTRLLVL.